This paragraph covers one TCR beta chain sequence. What it binds is unknown. Germline values: CDR1 MDHEN, CDR2 SYDVKM. The CDR3 consists of 14 residues. With V trimmed by 5 bases and J by 7 bases, 8 bases remained unmatched. Sequenced by immunoSEQ multiplex PCR; TCRdb stores in-frame clones only, minus some. The sample has roughly 91,000 clones, about 90% seen once. The sample originates from a study of OX40 agonist ivuxolimab in advanced cancers. Study results and caveats: Some nonresponders likewise displayed low normalized T-cell clonal expansion. Expanded peripheral T cell antigen specificity was not determined. CD4+ and CD8+ T cells in blood underwent clonal expansion by week 6 at 0.1 to 3.0 mg/kg. CD8+ T cells averaged more expanded clones than CD4+.

The source is an adult with an advanced solid tumor such as melanoma, head and neck, liver or kidney cancer. This sequence joins TRBV28 and TRBJ2-5, with 9 bases matching TRBD1. This sample comprised CD4+ or CD8+ T cells sorted from blood, obtained in a trial of the OX40 agonist ivuxolimab. CDR3 residues: CASSGQGSAGTQYF. As DNA, the CDR3 is TGTGCCAGCAGTGGACAGGGGTCGGCTGGGACCCAGTACTTC.